What follows are 2 T cell receptor beta chains derived from one specimen sequenced in a study of cytomegalovirus exposure and HLA in healthy donors. The study ran its PCR with 60 Vbeta and 13 Jbeta primers. Only in-frame clones appear in the TCRdb table, and some are missing; sequencing was by immunoSEQ multiplex PCR. Here the sample spans about 95,000 clones, around 79% being singletons. Sequenced input: PBMCs. These receptors all come from a woman aged 40 to 50 in good health and CMV-seronegative.

This rearrangement joins TRBV4-3 to TRBJ2-7, with 9 bases fitting TRBD2. Germline V gene data show CDR1 as LGHNA and CDR2 as YSLEER. V lost 1 base to trimming and J lost 5 bases; unmatched junction nucleotides: 9. This CDR3 has 16 residues. This CDR3 reads CASSQGPERGVDEQYF. The CDR3 DNA reads TGCGCCAGCAGCCAAGGGCCCGAGCGGGGGGTCGACGAGCAGTACTTC.

The genes are TRBV7-9 and TRBJ2-5, with TRBD1 identical over 8 bases. V lost 4 bases, J lost 5 bases, and 15 bases stayed unmatched. This CDR3 region has 17 residues. Looked up from germline, CDR1 is SEHNR and CDR2 is FQNEAQ (reference sequence). The CDR3 spells CASSSGRRGTGRETQYF. The CDR3 region has the DNA TGTGCCAGCAGCTCCGGGCGTAGGGGGACAGGACGGGAGACCCAGTACTTC.